The source of this T cell receptor (beta chain) is a study of neurological immune-mediated disorders. This clonotype was observed many times. MiXCR, run by TCRdb on the 5' RACE reads, gives a single entry per CDR3 protein. The top ten clones hold 6.6% of a sample with 36,000 or so distinct CDR3 sequences, 10% of them seen once. CDR3 length: 12 residues. The V and J ends lost 4 bases and 5 bases, in that order; junction bases with no gene match: 4. The germline gives CDR1 DFQATT, CDR2 SNEGSKA (reference sequence). Unsorted libraries used 2 million PBMCs kept at -80 degrees C. The chain has TRBV20-1 and TRBJ2-7, with 8 bases fitting TRBD2. Material: PBMCs. This clonotype originated in a woman aged 30 to 39 with HTLV-1-associated myelopathy (HAM/TSP). The CDR3 is CSAIGGANEQYF. DNA of the CDR3: TGCAGTGCTATCGGGGGGGCCAACGAGCAGTACTTC.